This T cell receptor beta chain was found in a study of OX40 agonist ivuxolimab in advanced cancers. Overall study: At 0.01 to 10 mg/kg, ivuxolimab was administered intravenously to patients every 2 weeks. A male proportion of about 86% was recorded, with mean age approximately 57 years and range about 23 to 90.

Study-wide results and limits: Among patients with partial responses at 0.1-3.0 mg/kg, clonal expansion was among the lowest.

This CDR3 has 14 residues. V gave up 2 bases and J gave up 5 bases, with 12 bases separating them. Looked up from germline, CDR1 is SGHTA and CDR2 is FQGNSA. About this clone itself: Its antigen remains unidentified.

Assay used: immunoSEQ multiplex PCR; TCRdb lists only in-frame clones, some missing. The sample records about 23,000 clones, approximately 83% being singletons. The receptor was derived from an adult with an advanced solid tumor such as melanoma, head and neck, liver or kidney cancer. V is TRBV7-2 and J is TRBJ1-2, with a possible D match to TRBD1 (6 bases). Sequencing was performed on CD4+ or CD8+ T cells sorted from blood, taken in a trial of the OX40 agonist ivuxolimab. The CDR3 loop is CASSLWGAGYGYTF. As DNA, the CDR3 is TGTGCCAGCAGCTTATGGGGGGCAGGGTATGGCTACACCTTC.